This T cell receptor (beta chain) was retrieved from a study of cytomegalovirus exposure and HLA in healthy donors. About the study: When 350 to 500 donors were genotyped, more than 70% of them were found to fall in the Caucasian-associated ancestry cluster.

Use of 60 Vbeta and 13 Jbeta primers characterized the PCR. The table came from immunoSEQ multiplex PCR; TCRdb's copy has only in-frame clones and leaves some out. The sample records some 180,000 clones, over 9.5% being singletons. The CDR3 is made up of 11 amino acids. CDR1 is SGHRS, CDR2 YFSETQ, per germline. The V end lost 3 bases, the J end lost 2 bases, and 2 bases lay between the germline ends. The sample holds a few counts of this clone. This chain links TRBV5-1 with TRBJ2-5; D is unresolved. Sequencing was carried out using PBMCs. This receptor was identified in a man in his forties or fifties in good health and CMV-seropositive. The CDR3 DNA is TGCGCCAGCAGCTCTCAAGAGACCCAGTACTTC. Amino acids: CASSSQETQYF.